This T cell receptor beta chain was sequenced for a study of OX40 agonist ivuxolimab in advanced cancers. On the study more broadly: With a range of roughly 23 to 90, age averaged about 58 years, and 65% to 90% were male. Earlier anti-PD-1, anti-PD-L1 or anti-CTLA-4 therapy was permitted; about 44% had received some.

Blood specimens came from baseline, cycle 4 day 1, and cycle 7 day 1. The CDR3 is 15 residues long. Germline V gene lookup returns CDR1 SGHRS and CDR2 YFSETQ. The trim removed 4 bases at V and 6 bases at J, leaving 7 bases unmatched. Sequencing was performed with immunoSEQ multiplex PCR; in TCRdb, only in-frame clones are kept and a portion is missing. The sample lists over 45,000 clones; roughly 91% were seen once. Comments on this clone: What it binds is unknown.

Study-wide findings and caveats: CD4+ and CD8+ blood T cells expanded clonally by week 6 at 0.1 to 3.0 mg/kg.

The chain links TRBV5-1 to TRBJ2-2; the match to TRBD1 covers 9 bases. Specimen: CD4+ or CD8+ T cells sorted from blood, collected in a trial of the OX40 agonist ivuxolimab. The receptor was derived from an adult with an advanced solid tumor such as melanoma, head and neck, liver or kidney cancer. This CDR3 reads CASSPGTGLSGELFF. The CDR3 DNA reads TGCGCCAGCAGCCCCGGGACAGGGTTGTCCGGGGAGCTGTTTTTT.